A single sample is the source of the 20 T cell receptor beta chains below, sequenced in a study of cytomegalovirus exposure and HLA in healthy donors. The repertoire was sequenced with immunoSEQ multiplex PCR; TCRdb's copy has only in-frame clones and lacks some. This sample has about 200,000 clones; 70% to 90% occur once, and the top ten carry around 5.4%. The material sequenced was PBMCs. The receptor source for this set is a woman younger than 35 in good health and CMV-seronegative.

This chain connects TRBV2 to TRBJ1-1; weak D call: TRBD1 (6 bases). The germline V gene encodes CDR1 SNHLY and CDR2 FYNNEI. The CDR3 loop spans 14 amino acids. V was shortened by 5 bases and J by 1 base, with 11 bases between the two germline ends. The DNA of the CDR3 is TGTGCCAGCAGTTACAGGGCTCAGAACACTGAAGCTTTCTTT. This codes for CASSYRAQNTEAFF.

V and J are TRBV20-1 and TRBJ1-4; a possible D gene is TRBD1 (5 bases). Per the germline V gene, CDR1 is DFQATT and CDR2 is SNEGSKA (reference sequence). V was shortened by 6 bases and J by 12 bases, with 14 bases between the two germline ends. The CDR3 runs 11 residues. CDR3 coding DNA: TGCAGTGCGGCCTCCGGGGCGGAACTGTTTTTT. Its translation: CSAASGAELFF.

This clone came up once. The chain combines TRBV19 with TRBJ2-4, with D perhaps matching TRBD2 (6 bases). The CDR3 runs 13 residues. Germline V gene lookup returns CDR1 LNHDA and CDR2 SQIVND (reference sequence). Trimming shortened V by 4 bases and J by 8 bases, and 12 bases separated the two germline ends. The CDR3 is CASSNQAGDIQYF. In DNA form, the CDR3 reads TGTGCCAGTAGTAATCAAGCGGGCGACATTCAGTACTTC.

In the case of this clone: This sample also contains other DNA sequences that code for the same CDR3. V usage is TRBV5-6 and J usage is TRBJ2-5; D may be TRBD2 (6 bases). Trimming left V 0 bases short and J 4 bases short, with 7 bases between. Germline V gene lookup returns CDR1 SGHDT and CDR2 YYEEEE. This CDR3 spans 13 amino acids. The DNA of the CDR3 is TGTGCCAGCAGCTTGGTGGGGGGAGAGACCCAGTACTTC. Translation: CASSLVGGETQYF.

A few counts support this clone. The chain combines TRBV2 with TRBJ1-3; 9 positions match TRBD1. This CDR3 has 15 residues. Trimming at V came to 6 bases and at J to 4 bases, leaving 7 bases not matched to a gene. Germline CDR1 reads SNHLY; CDR2 reads FYNNEI. The CDR3 loop is CASSKQGAAGNTIYF. The CDR3 region has the DNA TGTGCCAGCAGCAAACAGGGGGCGGCCGGAAACACCATATATTTT.

The chain joins TRBV27 to TRBJ2-1; D is ambiguous. The CDR3 totals 17 residues. Trimming stripped 0 bases from V and 0 bases from J, with 12 bases between. The germline V gene has CDR1 MNHEY and CDR2 SMNVEV (reference sequence). CDR3 protein: CASSLSLGMSSYNEQFF. The CDR3 DNA follows: TGTGCCAGCAGTTTATCGTTGGGGATGTCCTCCTACAATGAGCAGTTCTTC.

The CDR3 sequence is CSARLDSEAFF. CDR3 in DNA: TGCAGTGCTCGACTGGACAGTGAAGCTTTCTTT. The V call is TRBV20-1, the J call TRBJ1-1; possible D gene TRBD1, 6 bases. The V end lost 5 bases, the J end lost 7 bases, and 11 bases lay between the germline ends. This CDR3 contains 11 residues. Germline values: CDR1 DFQATT, CDR2 SNEGSKA (reference sequence).

Only a few counts were recorded for this clone. The rearrangement joins TRBV27 to TRBJ1-2; a weak D match, TRBD1 (5 bases). The length of the CDR3 is 14 residues. The germline V and J ends were trimmed by 5 bases and 2 bases, with 12 bases remaining between them. The germline gives CDR1 MNHEY, CDR2 SMNVEV (reference sequence). The CDR3 nucleotides are TGTGCCAGCAGTCCCCTGGACACAAACTATGGCTACACCTTC. Residues: CASSPLDTNYGYTF.

The rearrangement links TRBV30 to TRBJ1-1; D remains unclear. The CDR3 has 13 residues. V lost 5 bases and J lost 8, with 18 bases in between. Germline V lookup: CDR1 GTSNPN, CDR2 SVGIG (reference sequence). The CDR3 coding sequence is TGTGCCTGGGGGGTGGGAGCAGCAAAGGAAGCTTTCTTT. It encodes CAWGVGAAKEAFF.

The V and J genes are TRBV6-5 and TRBJ2-3; no reliable D call. Trimming left V 6 bases short and J 2 bases short, with 15 bases between. The V gene's germline CDR1 is MNHEY and CDR2 SVGAGI. The CDR3 length is 15 residues. The CDR3 loop is CASRGERVYTDTQYF. The CDR3 coding sequence is TGTGCCAGCAGGGGTGAACGGGTATACACAGATACGCAGTATTTT.

The chain couples TRBV11-1 to TRBJ2-1; a possible D gene is TRBD2 (7 bases). Germline-derived CDR1 and CDR2 are SGHAT and FQDESV (reference sequence). The CDR3 is 16 amino acids. The V end lost 5 bases, the J end lost 6 bases, and 20 bases lay between the germline ends. The CDR3 region has the DNA TGTGCCAGCAGCCCCCGCTGGGGGGGCCGGGCCAATGAGCAGTTCTTC. Translated, it gives CASSPRWGGRANEQFF. The complete variable domain, with remaining parts taken from reference TRBV11-1 and TRBJ2-1, reads EAEVAQSPRYKITEKSQAVAFWCDPISGHATLYWYRQILGQGPELLVQFQDESVVDDSQLPKDRFSAERLKGVDSTLKIQPAELGDSAMYLCASSPRWGGRANEQFFGPGTRLTVL.

The J gene is TRBJ2-1, the V gene TRBV27; D perhaps matches TRBD2 (6 bases). V shed 6 bases and J shed 2 bases, with 17 bases lying between them. CDR1 and CDR2 (germline): MNHEY, SMNVEV (reference sequence). The CDR3 loop spans 16 amino acids. The CDR3 here is CASSGGPTGTYNEQFF. In DNA, the CDR3 is TGTGCCAGCAGCGGAGGGCCGACGGGCACCTACAATGAGCAGTTCTTC.

V and J are TRBV29-1 and TRBJ2-5; TRBD2 might be the D (5 bases). V was pared by 4 bases and J by 2 bases, with 14 bases between. This CDR3 has 14 amino acids. Per germline, CDR1 SQVTM and CDR2 ANQGSEA. The CDR3 DNA reads TGCAGCGTTGTGGACTGGACCAAACAAGAGACCCAGTACTTC. It yields the protein CSVVDWTKQETQYF.

The J gene is TRBJ1-1, the V gene TRBV19, with no clear D. CDR1 and CDR2 (germline): LNHDA, SQIVND (reference sequence). Trimming took off 3 bases at V and 0 bases at J, with 5 bases between the two ends. The CDR3 contains 13 residues. The CDR3 nucleotides are TGTGCCAGTAGTATCACAGTGAACACTGAAGCTTTCTTT. This encodes CASSITVNTEAFF.

The chain couples TRBV7-2 to TRBJ1-5, with TRBD1 identical over 7 bases. The CDR3 totals 16 residues. From germline, CDR1 is SGHTA and CDR2 FQGNSA. Germline trimming cut 1 base from V and 2 bases from J; bases unmatched to any gene: 5. The CDR3 here is CASSLDPQGGNQPQHF. CDR3 nucleotides: TGTGCCAGCAGCTTAGACCCCCAGGGGGGCAATCAGCCCCAGCATTTT. Using reference TRBV7-2 and TRBJ1-5 for the parts outside the CDR3, the full variable domain is GAGVSQSPSNKVTEKGKDVELRCDPISGHTALYWYRQSLGQGLEFLIYFQGNSAPDKSGLPSDRFSAERTGGSVSTLTIQRTQQEDSAVYLCASSLDPQGGNQPQHFGDGTRLSIL.

The rearrangement uses TRBV9 and TRBJ2-2, with D uncertain. Deletions cut 1 base from V and 0 bases from J, with 7 bases between. CDR1 is SGDLS, CDR2 YYNGEE, per germline. The CDR3 covers 15 residues. CDR3 bases: TGTGCCAGCAGCGTAACCGGAGCGAACACCGGGGAGCTGTTTTTT. It encodes CASSVTGANTGELFF.

The V call is TRBV2, the J call TRBJ1-1; D may be TRBD1 (5 bases). Germline V gene sequence: CDR1 SNHLY, CDR2 FYNNEI. Trimming pared 3 bases from V and 0 bases from J, leaving 8 bases between. The CDR3 contains 14 residues. The CDR3 sequence: CASSEWGMNTEAFF. The CDR3 DNA is TGTGCCAGCAGTGAGTGGGGCATGAACACTGAAGCTTTCTTT.

J is TRBJ2-7 and V is TRBV18; 9 bases line up with TRBD1. The V gene end was trimmed by 2 bases and the J gene end by 0 bases; junction bases not matched to a gene: 8. The germline V gene has CDR1 KGHSH and CDR2 LQKENI. There are 17 residues in the CDR3. CDR3 amino acids: CASSPGNRDRVSYEQYF. Written as DNA, the CDR3 is TGTGCCAGCTCACCAGGAAACCGGGACAGGGTCTCCTACGAGCAGTACTTC.

The chain links TRBV5-6 to TRBJ1-2, with TRBD1 matching 9 bases. The length of the CDR3 is 16 residues. In germline, CDR1 is SGHDT, CDR2 YYEEEE. V was pared by 1 base and J by 7 bases, with 11 bases of the junction left unmatched. The CDR3, as DNA: TGTGCCAGCAGCTTGCCGGGGACAGGGAGGGTCGGTGGCTACACCTTC. Its translation is CASSLPGTGRVGGYTF.

V usage is TRBV25-1 and J usage is TRBJ2-7; 9 bases agree with TRBD1. This CDR3 comprises 13 residues. Germline V lookup: CDR1 MGHDK, CDR2 SYGVNS. The J segment lost 5 bases and the V segment lost 6 bases, leaving 5 bases of the junction unmatched. In DNA, the CDR3 is TGTGCCAGCAGCGTGACAGGGGGAGACGAGCAGTACTTC. The encoded protein is CASSVTGGDEQYF.